A single sample is the source of the 30 T cell receptor beta chains below, sequenced in a study of T cell repertoires in cytomegalovirus infection. TCRdb reanalysed the reads using MiXCR and keeps one entry per CDR3 protein. This table holds about 680,000 distinct CDR3 sequences, 20% to 25% found once. The sample consisted of CD8+ T cells from PBMCs. Receptors originate from a human donor in good health (CMV status not recorded). Some clones in this sample may be carry-over from other donors' samples.

V usage is TRBV7-2 and J usage is TRBJ2-7, with D possibly being TRBD1 or TRBD2 (5 bases each). The germline V and J ends were trimmed by 5 bases and 3 bases, with 11 bases remaining between them. The germline CDR1 and CDR2 sequences are SGHTA and FQGNSA. CDR3 length: 13 residues. The CDR3 spells CASSARDGYEQYF. Written as DNA, the CDR3 is TGTGCCAGCAGCGCCCGGGACGGCTACGAGCAGTACTTC.

The J gene is TRBJ1-2, the V gene TRBV7-3; the D gene is possibly TRBD1 (5 bases). V was pared by 4 bases and J by 2 bases, with 26 bases between. CDR3 length: 19 amino acids. Germline CDR1 is SGHTA and CDR2 is FQGTGA. CDR3 sequence reads: CASSWGNEGRGRSNYGYTF. The CDR3 nucleotides are TGTGCCAGCAGCTGGGGTAACGAGGGGCGCGGTCGTTCCAACTATGGCTACACCTTC.

This clonotype was counted a few times. V is TRBV23-1 and J is TRBJ1-1; a weak D match, TRBD1 (5 bases). TRBV23-1 is known as an ORF, though its function is uncertain. V dropped 2 bases and J dropped 0 bases, with 22 bases sitting between them. The CDR3 has 19 residues. The CDR3 sequence: CASSQPSYRTRCMNTEAFF. The DNA of the CDR3 is TGCGCCAGCAGTCAACCGAGCTATAGGACACGGTGCATGAACACTGAAGCTTTCTTT.

The rearrangement joins TRBV10-3 to TRBJ2-1, with TRBD1 matching 8 bases. With V trimmed by 7 bases and J by 2 bases, 7 bases remained unmatched. This CDR3 contains 15 residues. CDR1 and CDR2 (germline): ENHRY, SYGVKD. The DNA of the CDR3 is TGTGCCATCACGACGGACAGGGCCCCCTACAATGAGCAGTTCTTC. Translated: CAITTDRAPYNEQFF.

This clonotype was counted a few times. The chain carries TRBV12-3 or TRBV12-4 and TRBJ2-3; no reliable D call. This CDR3 has 14 amino acids. V was shortened by 4 bases and J by 0 bases, with 8 bases between the two germline ends. The CDR3 sequence is CASSSIGSTDTQYF. The CDR3 DNA follows: TGTGCCAGCAGTTCCATTGGGAGCACAGATACGCAGTATTTT.

This rearrangement joins TRBV28 to TRBJ2-5, with 8 bases identical to TRBD2. The CDR3 extends over 15 amino acids. Germline CDR1 reads MDHEN; CDR2 reads SYDVKM. V lost 6 bases to trimming and J lost 0 bases; unmatched junction nucleotides: 6. The CDR3 DNA follows: TGTGCCAGCAGGGGTAGCGGGGACTACCAAGAGACCCAGTACTTC. This sequence encodes CASRGSGDYQETQYF.

This chain connects TRBV7-9 to TRBJ2-1; D is unresolved. The CDR3 extends over 20 amino acids. Germline CDR1 and CDR2: SEHNR and FQNEAQ (reference sequence). The V end lost 4 bases, the J end lost 0 bases, and 25 bases lay between the germline ends. Here the CDR3 DNA reads TGTGCCAGCAGCTCGAAACCCGTATTAAGGCAACCCAGCTCCTACAATGAGCAGTTCTTC. It translates to CASSSKPVLRQPSSYNEQFF.

This clonotype was counted at least ten times. The rearrangement uses TRBV7-8 and TRBJ2-7; the D gene could be TRBD1 or TRBD2 (6 bases each). V lost 5 bases and J lost 2, with 19 bases in between. This CDR3 region has 16 residues. From germline, CDR1 is SGHVS and CDR2 FQNEAQ. Here the CDR3 DNA reads TGTGCCAGCAGCCCCCCCGGAGGGCAGGGGACCTACGAGCAGTACGTC. This translates into CASSPPGGQGTYEQYV.

V usage is TRBV7-9 and J usage is TRBJ1-2; TRBD1 aligns across 8 bases. CDR3 length: 15 amino acids. The junction had 10 bases not matched to a gene; V was cut back by 5 bases and J by 5 bases. Germline CDR1 SEHNR, CDR2 FQNEAQ (reference sequence). DNA for the CDR3: TGTGCCAGCAGCCACCGGGACAGGTGGTGGTATGGCTACACCTTC. Its protein product is CASSHRDRWWYGYTF.

In its sample, this clonotype was seen a few times. The CDR3 loop reads CASRGWQGNSYEQYV. The CDR3, as DNA: TGTGCCAGCAGGGGTTGGCAGGGCAACTCCTACGAGCAGTACGTC. This chain connects TRBV5-6 to TRBJ2-7; D is perhaps TRBD1 (5 bases). Trimming removed 5 bases at V and 0 bases at J, with 15 bases between. The CDR3 totals 15 residues. Germline CDR1 reads SGHDT; CDR2 reads YYEEEE.

The J gene is TRBJ2-7, the V gene TRBV7-2; D is unclear. Germline CDR1 SGHTA, CDR2 FQGNSA. The germline V and J ends were trimmed by 5 bases and 0 bases, with 11 bases remaining between them. The CDR3 totals 14 residues. CDR3 residues: CASSDKLSSYEQYF. The CDR3 bases are TGTGCCAGCAGCGACAAACTGAGCTCCTACGAGCAGTACTTC.

The J gene is TRBJ1-5, the V gene TRBV19; TRBD1 agrees at 11 bases. CDR1 is LNHDA, CDR2 SQIVND, per germline (reference sequence). CDR3 size: 16 residues. After removal of 6 bases from V and 5 bases from J, the junction contained 9 bases not matched to a gene. CDR3 sequence: CASSQGPGQGDQPQHF. The CDR3 nucleotides read TGTGCCAGTAGCCAAGGTCCGGGACAGGGGGATCAGCCCCAGCATTTT.

There are many counts of this clonotype. The V gene is TRBV7-6, the J gene TRBJ1-2; D may be TRBD1 (6 bases). The CDR3 has 16 amino acids. Trimming removed 5 bases at V and 10 bases at J, with 26 bases between. The germline V gene has CDR1 SGHVS and CDR2 FNYEAQ. CDR3 amino acids: CASSPGWGRNSVDYTF. The DNA of the CDR3 is TGTGCCAGCAGCCCCGGCTGGGGGCGTAACTCGGTAGACTACACCTTC.

The J gene is TRBJ2-7, the V gene TRBV5-1; D perhaps matches TRBD1 (5 bases). CDR1 is SGHRS, CDR2 YFSETQ, per germline. The CDR3 runs 15 residues. Trimming removed 4 bases from V and 0 bases from J, with 14 bases in between. The CDR3 DNA is TGCGCCAGCAGCCCCGACAGAGACTTCTCCTACGAGCAGTACTTC. Its translation: CASSPDRDFSYEQYF.

The chain combines TRBV18 with TRBJ2-2; 9 nucleotides agree with TRBD2. The germline CDR1 and CDR2 sequences are KGHSH and LQKENI. The J segment lost 4 bases and the V segment lost 0 bases, leaving 9 bases of the junction unmatched. The CDR3 covers 18 residues. The CDR3, as DNA: TGTGCCAGCTCACCACCGGATAGCGGGGGTCCGGCCACCGGGGAGCTGTTTTTT. Translated: CASSPPDSGGPATGELFF.

This sequence joins TRBV7-9 and TRBJ2-1; 9 bases line up with TRBD1. Trimming at V came to 4 bases and at J to 6 bases, leaving 4 bases not matched to a gene. The germline V gene has CDR1 SEHNR and CDR2 FQNEAQ (reference sequence). The CDR3 contains 14 residues. CDR3 loop: CASSSGTGFNEQFF. As DNA, the CDR3 is TGTGCCAGCAGCTCCGGGACAGGGTTCAATGAGCAGTTCTTC.

This clonotype was seen many times. One junction end disagrees with the germline gene, perhaps due to a read error. J is TRBJ2-3 and V is TRBV12-3 or TRBV12-4; 10 bases are a match to TRBD2. The CDR3 contains 14 residues. Written as DNA, the CDR3 is TGTGCCAGCATCGGAGCGGGGGGGCTATACGCATTGGATTTT. This encodes CASIGAGGLYALDF.

This clonotype was seen a handful of times. The J gene is TRBJ1-1, the V gene TRBV15; possibly TRBD1 for D (5 bases). The CDR3 is 13 amino acids. Trimming removed 0 bases from V and 11 bases from J, with 13 bases in between. Germline CDR1 reads LNHNV; CDR2 reads YYDKDF (reference sequence). The CDR3 sequence is CATSRDQREGAFF. The CDR3 DNA reads TGTGCCACCAGCAGAGATCAGAGGGAGGGGGCTTTCTTT.

V usage is TRBV6-1 and J usage is TRBJ2-7; D unresolved. The CDR3 contains 13 residues. Trimming took 4 bases from V and 2 from J, leaving 9 bases between them. The germline V gene encodes CDR1 MNHNS and CDR2 SASEGT. CDR3 sequence reads: CASSAVSPYEQYF. CDR3 sequence (DNA): TGTGCCAGCAGTGCGGTCAGCCCCTACGAGCAGTACTTC.

This clonotype has at least ten counts. The CDR3: CASTPRGIYNEQFF. In DNA, the CDR3 is TGTGCCAGCACCCCCAGGGGAATCTACAATGAGCAGTTCTTC. V usage is TRBV7-6 and J usage is TRBJ2-1; the D gene is possibly TRBD1 (6 bases). In germline, CDR1 is SGHVS, CDR2 FNYEAQ. Trimming removed 7 bases at V and 3 bases at J, with 13 bases between. The CDR3 length is 14 residues.

At least ten counts were recorded for this clonotype. V and J are TRBV7-2 and TRBJ1-1; D unclear. V lost 5 bases and J 1 base, leaving 11 bases between the germline ends. Germline lookup yields CDR1 SGHTA and CDR2 FQGNSA. The CDR3 has 14 residues. The CDR3 here is CASSPPPQNTEAFF. The CDR3 nucleotides read TGTGCCAGCAGCCCCCCACCCCAGAACACTGAAGCTTTCTTT.

This clonotype has at least ten counts. The chain uses TRBV12-3 or TRBV12-4 and TRBJ1-5; 7 bases agree with TRBD1. There are 14 residues in the CDR3. V lost 8 bases and J lost 2; bases outside the gene matches: 6. Here the CDR3 reads CASGNRGRNQPQHF. DNA for the CDR3: TGTGCCAGCGGAAACAGGGGACGCAATCAGCCCCAGCATTTT.

This chain links TRBV7-6 with TRBJ2-1, with TRBD2 matching 9 bases. The junction had 11 bases not matched to a gene; V was cut back by 5 bases and J by 0 bases. The germline V gene has CDR1 SGHVS and CDR2 FNYEAQ. The CDR3 loop spans 18 amino acids. CDR3 DNA: TGTGCCAGCAGCCCCAGGGAGCGGGGGGTGAGCTCCTACAATGAGCAGTTCTTC. Its translation is CASSPRERGVSSYNEQFF.

J is TRBJ2-7 and V is TRBV27; D perhaps matches TRBD1 (5 bases). V lost 3 bases and J 9 bases, leaving 15 bases between the germline ends. Germline V lookup: CDR1 MNHEY, CDR2 SMNVEV (reference sequence). The CDR3 consists of 13 residues. In DNA, the CDR3 is TGTGCCAGCAGTTTTGGGGCCTCCACAGGGCAGTACTTC. Encoded protein: CASSFGASTGQYF.

A few counts support this clonotype. The chain couples TRBV10-3 to TRBJ2-3; D call uncertain. V was pared by 0 bases and J by 0 bases, with 7 bases between. The CDR3 is 15 amino acids. The germline V gene encodes CDR1 ENHRY and CDR2 SYGVKD. In DNA form, the CDR3 reads TGTGCCATCAGTGAGTCGACCCCGAGCACAGATACGCAGTATTTT. Protein: CAISESTPSTDTQYF.

The chain joins TRBV7-8 to TRBJ1-2; 9 bases agree with TRBD1. From germline, CDR1 is SGHVS and CDR2 FQNEAQ. The CDR3 covers 15 residues. With V trimmed by 0 bases and J by 12 bases, 11 bases remained unmatched. The DNA of the CDR3 is TGTGCCAGCAGCTTAGCGTTGGGACAGGGTAGTGAAAACACCTTC. Its protein product is CASSLALGQGSENTF.

This clonotype came up many times. The V call is TRBV6-2 or TRBV6-3, the J call TRBJ2-1; possible D gene TRBD1, 6 bases. The CDR3 extends over 13 amino acids. CDR1 is MNHEY, CDR2 SVGEGT, per germline. Trimming left V 4 bases short and J 12 bases short, with 16 bases between. DNA for the CDR3: TGTGCCAGCAGTTCTGACAGGTTGCAGGTGCAGTTCTTC. Its translation: CASSSDRLQVQFF.

This chain uses TRBV6-1 with TRBJ2-1; D is undetermined. Germline V gives CDR1 MNHNS, CDR2 SASEGT. This CDR3 is 15 amino acids long. Trimming shortened V by 5 bases and J by 2 bases, and 13 bases separated the two germline ends. CDR3 sequence: CASSPTNGAYNEQFF. CDR3 DNA sequence: TGTGCCAGCAGTCCGACGAACGGAGCCTACAATGAGCAGTTCTTC.

The chain employs TRBV4-1 and TRBJ2-1; no clear D. Germline V gives CDR1 MGHRA, CDR2 YSYEKL. CDR3 length: 12 residues. V lost 1 base and J lost 5, with 3 bases in between. The CDR3 sequence is CASSQADNEQFF. In DNA form, the CDR3 reads TGCGCCAGCAGCCAAGCCGACAATGAGCAGTTCTTC.

The rearrangement links TRBV20-1 to TRBJ2-4; TRBD2 matches 9 bases. The V segment lost 1 base and the J segment 9 bases; nucleotides outside the gene matches: 7. Germline-derived CDR1 and CDR2 are DFQATT and SNEGSKA (reference sequence). CDR3 length: 14 residues. The CDR3 bases are TGCAGTGCTAGAGGCCCAGCGGGGGGTGGCATTCAGTACTTC. This sequence encodes CSARGPAGGGIQYF.